The rows below give T cell receptor beta chains drawn from one sample of a study of CD8+ T cells in alopecia areata. This table comes from immunoSEQ multiplex PCR, and its TCRdb copy is limited to in-frame clones, with some not included. The sample has over 150,000 clones, about 60% seen once. This sample comprised CD4+ T cells sorted from blood, obtained at week 4, from a patient treated with tofacitinib. The receptors stem from a human donor with alopecia areata. Both conserved end residues are part of each CDR3. Fields, in order: J gene, V gene, D gene, CDR3 DNA, CDR3 protein. D genes are given only for firm matches.

>TRBJ2-2|TRBV5-1|-
TGCGCCAGCAGCTTCCAGGAGGACACCGGGGAGCTGTTTTTT
CASSFQEDTGELFF
>TRBJ2-7|TRBV6-1|-
TGTGCCAGCAGTGAAGCGGGCTATCCTCCCTACGAGCAGTACTTC
CASSEAGYPPYEQYF
>TRBJ2-3|TRBV29-1|TRBD2
TGCAGCGTCGATATAGCGGGAGTTTTCAATACGCAGTATTTT
CSVDIAGVFNTQYF
>TRBJ2-6|TRBV18|-
TGTGCCAGCTCGTCCGTAGCAGGGATGAGGTCTGGGGCCAACGTCCTGACTTTC
CASSSVAGMRSGANVLTF
>TRBJ1-2|TRBV25-1|-
TGTGCCAGCAGTGAGTGGGACTATGGCTACACCTTC
CASSEWDYGYTF
>TRBJ2-5|TRBV7-3|TRBD1
TGTGCCAGCAGCCCAACAGGGGGCGAGACCCAGTACTTC
CASSPTGGETQYF
>TRBJ1-1|TRBV28|-
TGTGCCAGCAGTCTCTCGGTTGAAGCTTTCTTT
CASSLSVEAFF
>TRBJ2-5|TRBV29-1|TRBD2
TGCAGCGTTGACTCCCGACTAGCGGGAGAAGTAGAGACCCAGTACTTC
CSVDSRLAGEVETQYF
>TRBJ2-1|TRBV18|-
TGTGCCAGCTCACCTCCAAGCTCCTACAATGAGCAGTTCTTC
CASSPPSSYNEQFF
>TRBJ2-5|TRBV5-4|TRBD2
TGTGCCAGCAGCACCACTAGCGGGAGAGGATCGTACCAAGAGACCCAGTACTTC
CASSTTSGRGSYQETQYF
>TRBJ1-2|TRBV25-1|-
TGTGCCAGCAGTGAACGGCAGGGATATGGCTACACCTTC
CASSERQGYGYTF
>TRBJ2-5|TRBV10-3|TRBD2
TGTGCCATCAGTGACGCCCTGACTAGCGGGAGGGCCGGGGAGACCCAGTACTTC
CAISDALTSGRAGETQYF
>TRBJ1-2|TRBV29-1|-
TGCAGCGTTGAAGGGCAGGGGAACTATGGCTACACCTTC
CSVEGQGNYGYTF